The rows below give T cell receptor beta chains drawn from one sample of a study of T cells in Graves' hyperthyroidism and ophthalmopathy. Using its own MiXCR run on the multiplex PCR reads, TCRdb lists one record per CDR3 protein. The data hold 550,000 to 850,000 distinct CDR3 sequences, with about 17% observed a single time. Material for sequencing was blood. The source is a woman between 45 and 65 years old with Graves' hyperthyroidism that later progressed to Graves' ophthalmopathy. The CDR3 runs from the conserved cysteine through the conserved F or W. The order of the fields is V gene, J gene, D gene, clone size, CDR3 DNA, CDR3 protein. A D gene is named only where the DNA matches it firmly. The size of a clone is reported for some rows only, either as once, few or many, or as a class for expanded clones.

TRBV19	TRBJ2-2	TRBD2	few	TGTGCCAGTAGTACCCCGTTTGGCGGGGGTCTTGACACCGGGGAGCTGTTTTTT	CASSTPFGGGLDTGELFF
TRBV27	TRBJ1-3	TRBD1	.	TGTGCCAGCAGTCCGCGATCACAGGGGGCGTTTGGAAACACCATATATTTT	CASSPRSQGAFGNTIYF
TRBV19	TRBJ2-3	.	.	TGTGCCAGTAGTACGGACAGATCAGATACGCAGTATTTT	CASSTDRSDTQYF
TRBV12-3/TRBV12-4	TRBJ1-5	TRBD1	.	TGTGCCAGCAGTAGACAGGGAACCCAGCATTTT	CASSRQGTQHF
TRBV11-2	TRBJ1-5	TRBD1	many	TGTGCCAGCAGCCGCCTCGGGCAGGGGGCAAGGCAGCCCCAGCATTTT	CASSRLGQGARQPQHF
TRBV10-3	TRBJ2-1	.	many	TGTGCCATCACGGGGAGCTCCTACAATGAGCAGTTCTTC	CAITGSSYNEQFF
TRBV9	TRBJ1-1	.	.	TGTGCCAGCAGCGTGGGGAGGGAGCGCCACACTGAAGCTTTCTTT	CASSVGRERHTEAFF
TRBV19	TRBJ2-2	.	.	TGTGCCAGTAGTATCTTAGCAGGCGGAGGGGGAAGGACCGGGGAGCTGTTTTTT	CASSILAGGGGRTGELFF
TRBV5-1	TRBJ2-7	TRBD1	.	TGCGCCAGCAGCTTCACAGGGGAGATCTACGAGCAGTACTTC	CASSFTGEIYEQYF
TRBV9	TRBJ2-5	.	few	TGTGCCAGCAGCGTTACAGGGTACCAAGAGACCCAGTACTTC	CASSVTGYQETQYF
TRBV24-1	TRBJ2-5	TRBD1	.	TGTGCCACCAACAAACAGGGGCGGGAAGAGACCCAGTACTTC	CATNKQGREETQYF
TRBV20-1	TRBJ2-7	TRBD1	many	TGCAGTGCTAGAGGGGCAGGGGGCTCCTACGAGCAGTACTTC	CSARGAGGSYEQYF
TRBV5-6	TRBJ1-2	TRBD1	.	TGTGCCAGCAGCCCGGAGGGACAGATCTATGGCTACACCTTC	CASSPEGQIYGYTF
TRBV10-2	TRBJ2-5	TRBD2	.	TGCGCCAGCAGTGCCGGGACTAGTACTTCGGAGACCCAGTACTTC	CASSAGTSTSETQYF
TRBV2	TRBJ1-2	.	.	TGTGCCAGCAGAAATCAGGCGCTGAATGGCTACACCTTC	CASRNQALNGYTF
TRBV18	TRBJ1-1	.	many	TGTGCCAGCTCACTCGGGACGGGAAAGAACACTGAAGCTTTCTTT	CASSLGTGKNTEAFF
TRBV27	TRBJ2-3	.	.	TGTGCCAGCAGTGCCTTGGACGGGCGCTCGGATACGCAGTATTTT	CASSALDGRSDTQYF
TRBV2	TRBJ2-7	.	.	TGTGCCAGCATACGATCCAGCCTGTACGAGCAGTACTTC	CASIRSSLYEQYF
TRBV12-3/TRBV12-4	TRBJ2-7	TRBD1	.	TGTGCCAGCACCTCCGAGAACAGGGGCTACGAGCAGTACTTC	CASTSENRGYEQYF
TRBV19	TRBJ2-3	.	.	TGTGCCAGTAGTCACCCCGGACAGAGAAGCACAGATACGCGGTATTTT	CASSHPGQRSTDTRYF
TRBV4-1	TRBJ2-7	.	.	TGCGCCAGCAGCCAGGTGATCGCGGGGATATCGACAGACGAGCAGTACTTC	CASSQVIAGISTDEQYF
TRBV18	TRBJ1-6	.	few	TGTGCCAGCTCACTCCGAGGACACTCAGATTCACCCCTCCACTTT	CASSLRGHSDSPLHF
TRBV6-1	TRBJ1-6	.	.	TGTGCCAGCAGGGGCCGGGACGGATGGTTATTTTCACCCCTCCACTTT	CASRGRDGWLFSPLHF
TRBV9	TRBJ1-1	.	few	TGTGCCAGCAGCCCTCATCTCCGGTTTGGCGGAAACACTGAAGCTTTCTTT	CASSPHLRFGGNTEAFF
TRBV20-1	TRBJ1-5	.	many	TGCAGTGCCCCGGACCTAGCCAGCAATCAGCCCCAGCATTTT	CSAPDLASNQPQHF
TRBV7-2	TRBJ2-5	TRBD1	many	TGTGCCAGCAGCTTAGCGCTTGGGACAGGGAGCGAGACCCAGTACTTC	CASSLALGTGSETQYF
TRBV3-1	TRBJ1-6	.	.	TGTGCCAGCAGCCAAGATCTAGCAGGGTTTAATTCACCCCTCCACTTT	CASSQDLAGFNSPLHF
TRBV6-1	TRBJ2-5	TRBD1	few	TGTGCCGCGGCAACAGGGGCCCGCCAAGAGACCCAGTACTTC	CAAATGARQETQYF
TRBV10-1	TRBJ2-3	TRBD2	.	TGCGCCAGCAGTACGACTAGCGGGGGGAGCACAGATACGCAGTATTTT	CASSTTSGGSTDTQYF
TRBV12-3/TRBV12-4	TRBJ2-7	.	many	TGTGCCAGCAGTTCGACAGGCCACTCCTACGAGCAGTACTTC	CASSSTGHSYEQYF
TRBV3-1	TRBJ1-6	.	few	TGTGCCAGCAACCAAGATGCATACCTTTCCTATAATTCACCCCTCCACTTT	CASNQDAYLSYNSPLHF
TRBV20-1	TRBJ2-7	.	.	TGCAGTGTTCTCGAACAGGGATCGTCCTACGAGCAGTACTTC	CSVLEQGSSYEQYF
TRBV7-9	TRBJ1-1	.	.	TGTGCCAGCAGCGGGAGTAGAGAAGCTTTCTTT	CASSGSREAFF
TRBV7-9	TRBJ2-1	.	.	TGTGCCAGCAGCTTTTCCCGGGTCCCCTACAATGAGCAGTTCTTC	CASSFSRVPYNEQFF
TRBV6-6	TRBJ2-2	TRBD2	many	TGTGCCAGCAGTTACCAGGCTAGCGGGGGGGTAGGCACCGGGGAGCTGTTTTTT	CASSYQASGGVGTGELFF
TRBV7-9	TRBJ2-7	.	few	TGTGCCAGCAGCCCGGGACAAGAAAGGTCGGAGCAGTACTTC	CASSPGQERSEQYF
TRBV7-9	TRBJ2-5	.	few	TGTGCCAGCAGCCGCGCCTTTGGAACCGAGACCCAGTACTTC	CASSRAFGTETQYF
TRBV11-2	TRBJ2-3	TRBD2	.	TGTGCCAGCAGCTTAGTCGGGGGGGGGGGCCAAGATACGCAGTATTTT	CASSLVGGGGQDTQYF
TRBV11-3	TRBJ2-1	.	.	TGTGCCAGCAGCTCCGAAGGGGGGGCGGGGAGTAAGTTCTTC	CASSSEGGAGSKFF
TRBV14	TRBJ1-4	TRBD1	.	TGTGCCAGCAGCCAAGAGTGGGGGGACAGGTCTAATGAAAAACTGTTTTTT	CASSQEWGDRSNEKLFF